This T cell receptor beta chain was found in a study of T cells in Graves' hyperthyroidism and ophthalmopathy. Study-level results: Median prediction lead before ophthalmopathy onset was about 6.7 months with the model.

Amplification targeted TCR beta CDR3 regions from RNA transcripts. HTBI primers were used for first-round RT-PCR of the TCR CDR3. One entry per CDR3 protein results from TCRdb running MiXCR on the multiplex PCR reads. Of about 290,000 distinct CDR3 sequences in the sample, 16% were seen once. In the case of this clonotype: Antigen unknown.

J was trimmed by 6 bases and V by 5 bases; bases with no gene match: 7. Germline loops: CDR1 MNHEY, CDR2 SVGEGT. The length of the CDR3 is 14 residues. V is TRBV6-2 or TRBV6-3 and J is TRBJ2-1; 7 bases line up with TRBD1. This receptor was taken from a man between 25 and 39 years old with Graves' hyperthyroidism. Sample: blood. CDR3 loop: CASSRGNRGNEQFF. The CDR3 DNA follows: TGTGCCAGCAGTCGAGGAAACAGGGGCAATGAGCAGTTCTTC.